This TCR beta chain is from a study of OX40 agonist ivuxolimab in advanced cancers. V lost 4 bases and J 2 bases, leaving 12 bases between the germline ends. This CDR3 comprises 16 residues. Germline CDR1 SEHNR, CDR2 FQNEAQ (reference sequence). The protocol was immunoSEQ multiplex PCR, while the TCRdb copy is restricted to in-frame clones and leaves out a portion. The sample holds tens of thousands of clones, about 88% seen once. Baseline, cycle 4 day 1, and cycle 7 day 1 were the blood sampling points. This clonotype originated in an adult with an advanced solid tumor such as melanoma, head and neck, liver or kidney cancer. This sequence joins TRBV7-9 and TRBJ2-6, with a weak D call TRBD1 (6 bases). This sample comprised CD4+ or CD8+ T cells sorted from blood, obtained in a trial of the OX40 agonist ivuxolimab. DNA for the CDR3: TGTGCCAGCAGCTCCTATCGACAGGCTGGGGCCAACGTCCTGACTTTC. Encoded protein: CASSSYRQAGANVLTF.